This T cell receptor beta chain derives from a study of blood T cells in healthy people across ages. Looking at the study overall: The capture of about one barcoded beta molecule per two T cells was achieved by template switching.

Study outcomes and limitations: No conclusive comparison of naive versus antigen-experienced cells was possible with unsorted PBMCs. The study found TCR beta diversity correlated strongly with naive T cell percentage.

In regard to this clonotype: Its specificity is unknown.

The CDR3 is 15 amino acids. V lost 2 bases, J lost 1 base, and 1 base stayed unmatched. Per the germline V gene, CDR1 is MDHEN and CDR2 is SYDVKM. Sample-barcoded 5' priming and a J-beta primer mix drove a second PCR of roughly 6 to 12 cycles. One entry per CDR3 protein results from TCRdb running MiXCR on the 5' RACE reads. Of 900,000 to 950,000 distinct CDR3 sequences in the sample, 29% were seen once. These data were also reused for a study on T cells of mothers and their children.

The receptor was derived from a woman aged 40 to 55 in good health. V gene TRBV28 combines with J gene TRBJ2-3, with 9 bases fitting TRBD1. Sequencing used blood. Written as DNA, the CDR3 is TGTGCCAGCAGTTTAAGGGACAGGGGCACAGATACGCAGTATTTT. This gives the protein CASSLRDRGTDTQYF.